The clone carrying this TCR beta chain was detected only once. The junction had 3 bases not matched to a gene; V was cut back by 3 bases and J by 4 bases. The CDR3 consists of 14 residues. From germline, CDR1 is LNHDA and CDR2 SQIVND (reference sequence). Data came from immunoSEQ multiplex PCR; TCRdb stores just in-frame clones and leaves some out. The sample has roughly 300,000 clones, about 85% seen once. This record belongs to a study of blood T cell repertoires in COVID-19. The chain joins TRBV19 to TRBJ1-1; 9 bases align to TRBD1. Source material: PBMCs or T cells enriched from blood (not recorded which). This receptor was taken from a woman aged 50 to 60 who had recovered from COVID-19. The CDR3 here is CASSIGQGTTEAFF. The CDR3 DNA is TGTGCCAGTAGTATTGGACAGGGGACCACTGAAGCTTTCTTT. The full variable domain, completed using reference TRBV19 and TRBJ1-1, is DGGITQSPKYLFRKEGQNVTLSCEQNLNHDAMYWYRQDPGQGLRLIYYSQIVNDFQKGDIAEGYSVSREKKESFPLTVTSAQKNPTAFYLCASSIGQGTTEAFFGQGTRLTVV.